A single sample gave rise to the 14 T cell receptor beta chains below, sequenced in a study of T cell responses to AZD1222 COVID-19 vaccine. Some clones are missing from TCRdb's copy, which holds only in-frame ones; the method was immunoSEQ multiplex PCR. Of more than 95,000 clones listed, around 89% were seen once; the top ten hold 6% to 8%. Source: peripheral blood, taken 28 days after the second AZD1222 dose. The receptors derive from an adult who received the AZD1222 COVID-19 vaccine.

The chain links TRBV2 to TRBJ1-1; D remains unclear. The CDR3 length is 14 residues. V was pared by 4 bases and J by 0 bases, with 9 bases between. CDR1 is SNHLY and CDR2 is FYNNEI in the germline V gene. This CDR3 is CASSVQGMNTEAFF. The CDR3 nucleotides are TGTGCCAGCAGTGTTCAAGGGATGAACACTGAAGCTTTCTTT.

This sequence joins TRBV5-4 and TRBJ2-3; 10 nucleotides match TRBD2. Losses at the gene ends were 0 bases for V and 1 base for J; bases not matched to a gene: 8. The CDR3 sequence is 18 residues long. Germline V gene sequence: CDR1 SGHNT, CDR2 YYREEE (reference sequence). CDR3 amino acids: CASSLAQRGGRGTDTQYF. CDR3 nucleotide sequence: TGTGCCAGCAGCTTGGCCCAGCGGGGGGGCCGCGGCACAGATACGCAGTATTTT.

V and J are TRBV4-2 and TRBJ1-2; 9 bases match TRBD1. The CDR3 contains 16 residues. V lost 4 bases and J lost 4; bases outside the gene matches: 10. Germline V gives CDR1 LGHNA, CDR2 YNFKEQ. The DNA for the CDR3 is TGTGCCAGCAGCCGCCGGGACAGGGAGCCCGGCTATGGCTACACCTTC. It specifies CASSRRDREPGYGYTF.

V gene TRBV4-3 combines with J gene TRBJ1-6, with unresolved D. V lost 1 base, J lost 9 bases, and 10 bases lay in between. This CDR3 is 14 amino acids long. CDR1 and CDR2 (germline): LGHNA, YSLEER. The CDR3 region has the DNA TGCGCCAGCAGCCAAGTTTCGACGGGTTCACCCCTCCACTTT. Encoded protein: CASSQVSTGSPLHF.

This clone was observed a single time. The chain carries TRBV4-2 and TRBJ2-3; D is tentatively TRBD1 or TRBD2 (7 bases each). Germline V CDR1 and CDR2: LGHNA, YNFKEQ. V shed 5 bases and J shed 3 bases, with 18 bases lying between them. This CDR3 is built from 16 residues. The CDR3 region is CASSKGGGSKTDTQYF. The DNA of the CDR3 is TGTGCCAGCAGCAAGGGAGGGGGCTCGAAGACAGATACGCAGTATTTT.

The V and J genes are TRBV3-1 (or the pseudogene TRBV3-2) and TRBJ2-3; 8 bases fit TRBD1. The trim removed 4 bases at V and 2 bases at J, leaving 8 bases unmatched. Germline V CDR1 and CDR2: LGHDT, YNNKEL (reference sequence). This CDR3 spans 16 amino acids. The CDR3 nucleotides read TGTGCCAGCAGCCGTAGGGGGGACAGGCACACAGATACGCAGTATTTT. Translating gives CASSRRGDRHTDTQYF.

This clone was seen a few times. The V gene is TRBV27, the J gene TRBJ2-2; D ambiguous. Germline values: CDR1 MNHEY, CDR2 SMNVEV (reference sequence). The CDR3 runs 13 residues. Trimming took 6 bases from V and 1 from J, leaving 6 bases between them. CDR3 DNA sequence: TGTGCCAGCAGCTACCGGAACACCGGGGAGCTGTTTTTT. This encodes CASSYRNTGELFF.

The V gene is TRBV7-3, the J gene TRBJ2-7; D is ambiguous. CDR1 SGHTA and CDR2 FQGTGA come from the germline V gene. V gave up 5 bases and J gave up 4 bases, with 18 bases separating them. This CDR3 region has 15 residues. The CDR3 DNA follows: TGTGCCAGCAGCCATGGACCCCGAGGATCGTACGAGCAGTACTTC. Translated, it gives CASSHGPRGSYEQYF.

V and J are TRBV19 and TRBJ2-6; D remains ambiguous. CDR3 size: 18 residues. Trimming removed 8 bases from V and 0 bases from J, with 20 bases in between. The germline V gene encodes CDR1 LNHDA and CDR2 SQIVND (reference sequence). CDR3 in amino acids: CASLRRALPSSGANVLTF. The CDR3 bases are TGTGCCAGTTTACGCCGGGCTCTACCGAGCTCTGGGGCCAACGTCCTGACTTTC.

The genes are TRBV7-9 and TRBJ2-5, with TRBD2 identical over 7 bases. The CDR3 has 15 amino acids. V shed 2 bases, J shed 4 bases, and the junction held 7 bases outside the gene matches. Germline V gene lookup returns CDR1 SEHNR and CDR2 FQNEAQ (reference sequence). CDR3 bases: TGTGCCAGCAGCTTATTGGCGGGAGTAGGAGAGACCCAGTACTTC. Amino acids: CASSLLAGVGETQYF.

CDR3 bases: TGTGCCAGCAGGGGACAGGGACTCTACGAGCAGTACTTC. Encoded protein: CASRGQGLYEQYF. The V and J genes are TRBV27 and TRBJ2-7; 9 nucleotides line up with TRBD1. Losses at the gene ends were 6 bases for V and 3 bases for J; bases not matched to a gene: 3. CDR1 and CDR2 (germline): MNHEY, SMNVEV (reference sequence). This CDR3 spans 13 amino acids.

V usage is TRBV25-1 and J usage is TRBJ1-5; 8 nucleotides agree with TRBD1. The CDR3 contains 15 residues. Germline V gene lookup returns CDR1 MGHDK and CDR2 SYGVNS. With V trimmed by 4 bases and J by 3 bases, 5 bases remained unmatched. This chain's CDR3 is CASSGAGGFNQPQHF. CDR3 bases: TGTGCCAGCAGTGGGGCAGGGGGCTTCAATCAGCCCCAGCATTTT.

The chain has TRBV28 and TRBJ2-1; the match to TRBD2 covers 7 bases. The germline CDR1 and CDR2 sequences are MDHEN and SYDVKM. CDR3 length: 14 amino acids. Trimming at V came to 6 bases and at J to 5 bases, leaving 7 bases not matched to a gene. CDR3: CASSLLAINNEQFF. CDR3 nucleotides: TGTGCCAGCAGCTTACTAGCGATAAACAATGAGCAGTTCTTC.

The gene calls are TRBV19 and TRBJ2-7; no firm D call. CDR1 is LNHDA, CDR2 SQIVND, per germline (reference sequence). The ends were cut back, 9 bases at V and 3 bases at J, with 12 bases in the middle. CDR3 length equals 12 residues. The CDR3 nucleotides are TGTGCCAGCTCGGATCGAGGCTACGAGCAGTACTTC. Its protein product is CASSDRGYEQYF.